A selection of T cell receptor beta chains follows, all from one sample in a study of beta chain bispecific antibodies for T cell cancers. No antigens are known for them. TCRdb reprocessed the 5' RACE reads with MiXCR, giving one entry per CDR3 protein. Among roughly 19,000 distinct CDR3 sequences listed, just over 2% were seen once. Sequencing was performed on healthy donor T cells cultured with leukemia cells, taken from a culture containing a bispecific antibody targeting TCR Vbeta12. Every receptor here comes from a human donor in good health. Some clones in this sample may be carry-over from other donors' samples. Each CDR3 is given with its conserved first and last residue. Fields, in order: CDR3 length, D gene, J gene, V gene, clone size, CDR3 DNA, CDR3 protein. D genes are given only for firm matches. Clone size reads once, few, many, or a class if the clone is expanded.

14 TRBD1 TRBJ1-5 TRBV7-6 many TGTGCCAGCAGCCCAGGGACAGGGTATCAGCCCCAGCATTTT CASSPGTGYQPQHF
14 TRBD1 TRBJ1-1 TRBV3-1 many TGTGCCAGCAGACAAACTACAGGGGGCACTGAAGCTTTCTTT CASRQTTGGTEAFF
13 TRBD2 TRBJ2-7 TRBV7-6 many TGTGCCAGCAGCATCGCGGGGGAGAATGAGCAGTACTTC CASSIAGENEQYF
15 TRBD1 TRBJ2-7 TRBV5-1 many TGCGCCAGCAGTCCGAGCGGACAGGGAACCTACGAGCAGTACTTC CASSPSGQGTYEQYF
15 - TRBJ2-5 TRBV20-1 many TGCAGTTGCGGGGCAGGCCACACCTCCCAAGAGACCCAGTACTTC CSCGAGHTSQETQYF
13 TRBD1 TRBJ1-1 TRBV10-3 many TGTGCCACCCGGGACAGTTTGAACACTGAAGCTTTCTTT CATRDSLNTEAFF
15 TRBD1 TRBJ2-2 TRBV2 many TGTGCCAGCAGTGGCCCCGGACAGGGGACCGGGGAGCTGTTTTTT CASSGPGQGTGELFF
20 - TRBJ2-1 TRBV5-6 many TGTGCCAGCAGCCAAACGTTCACAGGGACCCTAACAAACCCTACGTCTGAGCAGTTCTTC CASSQTFTGTLTNPTSEQFF
13 - TRBJ1-4 TRBV5-1 many TGCGCCAGCAGTTGGTCGGCTAATGAAAAACTGTTTTTT CASSWSANEKLFF
11 - TRBJ1-1 TRBV7-6 many TGTGCCAGCAGCGTGGGGGCTGAAGCTTTCTTT CASSVGAEAFF
16 TRBD1 TRBJ1-1 TRBV6-5 many TGTGCCAGCAGTTACGGGACAGGGCCTTTGAACACTGAAGCTTTCTTT CASSYGTGPLNTEAFF
15 - TRBJ2-5 TRBV7-8 many TGTGCCAGCAGCCCGTATCACGAAAGCCAAGAGACCCAGTACTTC CASSPYHESQETQYF
16 - TRBJ2-4 TRBV12-5 many TGTGCTAGTGCCCCAGAGAACCTCGGGGGCAATAGCATTCAGTACTTC CASAPENLGGNSIQYF
14 TRBD1 TRBJ2-5 TRBV30 few TGTGCCTGGAGTGTGACGACAGGGTGGGAGACCCAGTACTTC CAWSVTTGWETQYF
15 TRBD1 TRBJ2-7 TRBV30 many TGTGCCTGGAGCCGCGGGACAGGGCCGTCCTACGAGCAGTACTTC CAWSRGTGPSYEQYF
14 - TRBJ2-7 TRBV19 few TGTGCCAGTAGTAACCCGGGGGCCCACTACGAGCAGTACTTC CASSNPGAHYEQYF
14 - TRBJ2-3 TRBV7-6 few TGTGCCAGCAGCTTAGTCTTCGGGGAAGATACGCAGTATTTT CASSLVFGEDTQYF
17 TRBD2 TRBJ2-3 TRBV3-1 many TGTGCCAGCAGCCAAGTGCCAGCGGGGGGCCGCACAGATACGCAGTATTTT CASSQVPAGGRTDTQYF
17 - TRBJ2-7 TRBV6-1 many TGTGCCAGCAGTGAAGCCGCGACAGTTTCCTACGCCTACGAGCAGTACTTC CASSEAATVSYAYEQYF
17 TRBD2 TRBJ2-1 TRBV27 many TGTGCCAGCAGTTTAGCGACGACTAGCCTCTTTTCCAATGAGCAGTTCTTC CASSLATTSLFSNEQFF
16 TRBD2 TRBJ2-5 TRBV13 many TGTGCCAGCAGACTGACTAGCGGGGGGTCTCAAGAGACCCAGTACTTC CASRLTSGGSQETQYF
11 - TRBJ2-2 TRBV11-2 many TGTGCCAGCAGCCCCCTCTGGGAGCTGTTTTTT CASSPLWELFF
14 - TRBJ2-1 TRBV6-1 many TGTGCCAGCAGTGATGGGTTGGGGGGCGGTGAGCAGTTCTTC CASSDGLGGGEQFF
14 - TRBJ1-1 TRBV28 many TGTGCCAGCAGTTTATCCAGGGGTTTCACTGAAGCTTTCTTT CASSLSRGFTEAFF
13 - TRBJ1-2 TRBV10-3 many TGTGCCATCAATACCCCGACAGACTATGGCTACACCTTC CAINTPTDYGYTF
14 - TRBJ2-1 TRBV9 many TGTGCCAGCAGCGTAGTTTATTATGGCAATGAGCAGTTCTTC CASSVVYYGNEQFF
18 - TRBJ1-2 TRBV7-5 few - CISVPQTGTDRVYYGYTF